Reported below is one T cell receptor (beta chain). Its antigen is not identified. The same CDR3 arises from other DNA sequences in this sample as well. The record originates from a study of cytomegalovirus exposure and HLA in healthy donors. Study-level background: The approximately 110 validation repertoires were reported in a later analysis to have been generated on the same platform as the approximately 700 first-cohort repertoires.

The CDR3 consists of 16 residues. Germline assignment: CDR1 SQVTM and CDR2 ANQGSEA. Trimming cost V 0 bases and J 0 bases, with 12 bases left between them. The study's findings and limits: Investigators reported 150 to 200 TCR beta chains as tied to cytomegalovirus. The tendency of first-cohort TCR clusters to co-occur in the 90 to 150 validation repertoires was the finding of a later analysis.

Sequenced by immunoSEQ multiplex PCR; TCRdb stores in-frame clones only, minus some. The sample yields over 120,000 clones, over 90% seen once. The donors were members of the validation cohort, which comprised 120 subjects and was separate from the first cohort of 666 subjects. The J gene is TRBJ2-1, the V gene TRBV29-1; a possible D gene is TRBD1 (6 bases). Sequenced material: PBMCs. The sequence was obtained from a man younger than 35 in good health and CMV-seropositive. Here the CDR3 reads CSVEDPGQSSYNEQFF. CDR3 DNA sequence: TGCAGCGTTGAAGATCCTGGACAGAGCTCCTACAATGAGCAGTTCTTC.